This T cell receptor beta chain derives from a study of T-cell reconstitution after alpha-beta-depleted transplantation in children. General study results and limits: Alpha-beta T cells present about two months after transplant were reported to originate from several hundred expanded graft clones. T-cell counts and diversity at one year post-transplant came mainly from newly produced T cells. The high TCRbeta diversity at day 60 in some patients came from surviving recipient T cells and thymic progenitors.

Construction of the TCRbeta library involved unique molecular identifiers. TCRdb redid the calling of the PCR reads with MiXCR, one entry per CDR3 protein. In the table there are 200,000 or so distinct CDR3 sequences, around 5.9% of which are singletons. This clonotype has a handful of counts. The antigen is not known. The sequencing here drew on PBMCs, taken before TCRalphabeta/CD19-depleted stem cell transplant. The clonotype comes from a girl under three years old with combined immunodeficiency, due to receive a stem cell transplant.

CDR3: CASRFLAGGPVYEQFF. DNA of the CDR3: TGTGCCAGCAGATTCTTAGCGGGGGGGCCGGTCTATGAGCAGTTCTTC. This chain connects TRBV6-1 to TRBJ2-1, with 11 nucleotides matching TRBD2. With 6 bases clipped from V and 8 bases from J, the junction kept 12 bases outside the gene matches. Germline V lookup: CDR1 MNHNS, CDR2 SASEGT. This CDR3 region has 16 residues.